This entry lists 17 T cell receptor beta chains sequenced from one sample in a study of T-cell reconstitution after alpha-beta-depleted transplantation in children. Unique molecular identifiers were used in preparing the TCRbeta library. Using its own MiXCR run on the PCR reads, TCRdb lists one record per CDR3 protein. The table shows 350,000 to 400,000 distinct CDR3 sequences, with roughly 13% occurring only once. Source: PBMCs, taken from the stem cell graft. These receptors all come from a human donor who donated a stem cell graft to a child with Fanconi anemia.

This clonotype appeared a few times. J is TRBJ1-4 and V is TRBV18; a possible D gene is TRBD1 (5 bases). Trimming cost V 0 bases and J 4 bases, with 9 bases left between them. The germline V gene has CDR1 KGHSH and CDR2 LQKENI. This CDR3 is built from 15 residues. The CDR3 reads CASSPPGLFNEKLFF. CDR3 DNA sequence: TGTGCCAGCTCACCACCGGGACTGTTTAATGAAAAACTGTTTTTT.

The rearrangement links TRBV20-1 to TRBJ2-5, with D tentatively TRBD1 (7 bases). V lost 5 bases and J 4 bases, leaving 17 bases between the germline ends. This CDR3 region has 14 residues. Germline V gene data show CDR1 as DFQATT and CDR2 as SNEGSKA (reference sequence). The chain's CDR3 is CSAYAGQGGETQYF. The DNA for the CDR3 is TGCAGTGCTTACGCTGGGCAGGGGGGAGAGACCCAGTACTTC.

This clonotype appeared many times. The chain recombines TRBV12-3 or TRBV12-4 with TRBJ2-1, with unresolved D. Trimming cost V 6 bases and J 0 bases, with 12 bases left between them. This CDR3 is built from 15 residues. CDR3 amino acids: CASRNFPSSYNEQFF. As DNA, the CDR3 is TGTGCCAGCAGGAATTTCCCCAGCTCCTACAATGAGCAGTTCTTC.

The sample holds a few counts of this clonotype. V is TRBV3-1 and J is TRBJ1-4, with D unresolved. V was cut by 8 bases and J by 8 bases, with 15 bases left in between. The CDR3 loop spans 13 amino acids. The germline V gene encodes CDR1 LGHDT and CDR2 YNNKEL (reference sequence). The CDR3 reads CASSLKIREKLFF. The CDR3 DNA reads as TGTGCCAGCTCGCTTAAGATCAGGGAAAAACTGTTTTTT.

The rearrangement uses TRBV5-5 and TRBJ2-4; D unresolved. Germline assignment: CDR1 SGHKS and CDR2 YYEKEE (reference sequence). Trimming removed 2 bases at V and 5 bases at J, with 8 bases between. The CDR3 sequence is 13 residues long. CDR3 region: CASSFLAENIQYF. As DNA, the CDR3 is TGTGCCAGCAGCTTTCTCGCTGAAAACATTCAGTACTTC.

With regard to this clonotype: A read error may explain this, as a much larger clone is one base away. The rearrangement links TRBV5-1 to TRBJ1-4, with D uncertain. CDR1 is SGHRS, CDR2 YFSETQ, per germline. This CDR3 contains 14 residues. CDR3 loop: CAGSLLSVNEKLFF. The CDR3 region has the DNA TGCGCCGGCAGCTTATTGTCAGTGAATGAAAAACTGTTTTTT.

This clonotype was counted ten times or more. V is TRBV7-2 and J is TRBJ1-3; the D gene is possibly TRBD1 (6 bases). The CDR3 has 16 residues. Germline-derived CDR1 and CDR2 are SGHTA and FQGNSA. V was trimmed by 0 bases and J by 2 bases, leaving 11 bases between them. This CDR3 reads CASSLATAGAGNTIYF. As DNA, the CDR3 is TGTGCCAGCAGCTTAGCCACAGCAGGGGCTGGAAACACCATATATTTT.

The CDR3 loop reads CASSHRGRGGATGELFF. The CDR3 DNA reads TGTGCCAGCAGCCACCGTGGGAGGGGAGGCGCCACCGGGGAGCTGTTTTTT. The chain carries TRBV3-1 and TRBJ2-2; 7 bases are shared with TRBD2. The junction had 11 bases not matched to a gene; V was cut back by 3 bases and J by 4 bases. This CDR3 region has 17 residues. Germline V gene lookup returns CDR1 LGHDT and CDR2 YNNKEL (reference sequence).

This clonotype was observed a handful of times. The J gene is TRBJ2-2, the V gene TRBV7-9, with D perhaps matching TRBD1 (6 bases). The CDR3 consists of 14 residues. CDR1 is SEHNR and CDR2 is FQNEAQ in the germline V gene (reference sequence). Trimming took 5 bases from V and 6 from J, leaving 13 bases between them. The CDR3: CASSILQGPGELFF. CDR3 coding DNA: TGTGCCAGCAGCATCCTACAGGGACCCGGGGAGCTGTTTTTT.

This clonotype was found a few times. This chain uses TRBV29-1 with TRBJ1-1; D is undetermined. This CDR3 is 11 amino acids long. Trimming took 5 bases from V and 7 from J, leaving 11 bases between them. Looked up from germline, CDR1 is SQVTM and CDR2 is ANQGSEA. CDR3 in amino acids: CSVFPAGEAFF. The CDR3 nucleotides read TGCAGCGTTTTCCCCGCGGGTGAAGCTTTCTTT.

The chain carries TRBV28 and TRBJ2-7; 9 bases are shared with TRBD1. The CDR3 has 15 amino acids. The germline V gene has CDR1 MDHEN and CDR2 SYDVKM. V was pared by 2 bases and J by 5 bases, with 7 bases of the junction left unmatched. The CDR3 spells CASSLPGTGIHEQYV. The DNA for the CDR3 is TGTGCCAGCAGTTTACCCGGGACAGGGATCCACGAGCAGTACGTC.

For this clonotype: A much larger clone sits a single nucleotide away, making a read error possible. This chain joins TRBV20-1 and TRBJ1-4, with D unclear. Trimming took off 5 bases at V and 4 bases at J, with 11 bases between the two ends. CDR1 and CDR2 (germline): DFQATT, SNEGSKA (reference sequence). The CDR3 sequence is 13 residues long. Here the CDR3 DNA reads TGCAGTGCTGGAGCCGTACTTAATGAAAAACTGTTTTTT. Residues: CSAGAVLNEKLFF.

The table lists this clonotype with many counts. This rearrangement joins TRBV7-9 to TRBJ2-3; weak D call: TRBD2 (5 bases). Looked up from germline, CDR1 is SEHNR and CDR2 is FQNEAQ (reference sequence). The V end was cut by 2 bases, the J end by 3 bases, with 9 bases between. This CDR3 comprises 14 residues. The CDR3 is CASSLTRETDTQYF. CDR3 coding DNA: TGTGCCAGCAGCTTAACCCGGGAAACAGATACGCAGTATTTT.

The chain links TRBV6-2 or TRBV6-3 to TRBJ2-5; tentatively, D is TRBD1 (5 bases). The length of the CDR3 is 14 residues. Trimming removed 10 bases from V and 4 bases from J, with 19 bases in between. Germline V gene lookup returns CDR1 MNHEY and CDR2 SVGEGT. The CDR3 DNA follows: TGTGCCACCAGCTTCAGAGACCAGGGAGAGACCCAGTACTTC. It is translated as CATSFRDQGETQYF.

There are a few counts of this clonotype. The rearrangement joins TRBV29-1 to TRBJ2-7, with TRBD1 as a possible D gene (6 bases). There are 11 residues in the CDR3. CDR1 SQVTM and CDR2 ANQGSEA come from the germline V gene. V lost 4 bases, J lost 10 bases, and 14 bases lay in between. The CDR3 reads CSVGTQGFQYF. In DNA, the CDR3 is TGCAGCGTTGGAACACAGGGTTTCCAGTACTTC.

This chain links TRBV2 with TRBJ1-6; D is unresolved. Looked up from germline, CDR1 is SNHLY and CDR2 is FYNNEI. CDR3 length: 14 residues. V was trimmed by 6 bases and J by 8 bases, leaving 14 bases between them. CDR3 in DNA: TGTGCCAGCAGGGAACGTCGAATGGATTCACCCCTCCACTTT. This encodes CASRERRMDSPLHF.

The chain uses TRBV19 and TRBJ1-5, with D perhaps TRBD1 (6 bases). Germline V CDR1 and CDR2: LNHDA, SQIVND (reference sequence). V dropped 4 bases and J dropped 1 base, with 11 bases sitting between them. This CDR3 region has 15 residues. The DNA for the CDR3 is TGTGCCAGTAGTAGGGGGGGGGCGAGCAATCAGCCCCAGCATTTT. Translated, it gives CASSRGGASNQPQHF. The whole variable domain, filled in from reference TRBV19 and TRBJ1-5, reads DGGITQSPKYLFRKEGQNVTLSCEQNLNHDAMYWYRQDPGQGLRLIYYSQIVNDFQKGDIAEGYSVSREKKESFPLTVTSAQKNPTAFYLCASSRGGASNQPQHFGDGTRLSIL.